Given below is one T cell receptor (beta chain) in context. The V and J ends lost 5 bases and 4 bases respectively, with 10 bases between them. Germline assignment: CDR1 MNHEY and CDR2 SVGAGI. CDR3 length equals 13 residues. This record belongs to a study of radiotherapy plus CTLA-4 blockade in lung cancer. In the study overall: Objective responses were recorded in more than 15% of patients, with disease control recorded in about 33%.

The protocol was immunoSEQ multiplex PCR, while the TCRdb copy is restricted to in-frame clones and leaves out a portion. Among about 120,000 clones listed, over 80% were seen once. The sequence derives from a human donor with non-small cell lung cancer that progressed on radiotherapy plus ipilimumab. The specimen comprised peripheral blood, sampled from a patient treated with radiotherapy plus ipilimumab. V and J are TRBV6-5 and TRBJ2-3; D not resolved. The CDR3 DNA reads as TGTGCCAGCAGTACTACGCTAGCAGATACGCAGTATTTT. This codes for CASSTTLADTQYF.